These 25 T cell receptor beta chains were all obtained from the same sample, sequenced in a study of high-grade serous ovarian cancer treatment subgroups. Tumor samples were taken before definitive surgery or chemotherapy. Sequencing used immunoSEQ multiplex PCR; TCRdb keeps in-frame clones, though not all of them. Of about 36,000 clones listed, roughly 83% are singletons. Sample: tumor tissue. These receptors all stem from a human donor with high-grade serous ovarian cancer.

This chain links TRBV5-1 with TRBJ1-1; TRBD1 matches at 9 bases. CDR1 and CDR2 (germline): SGHRS, YFSETQ. V was pared by 3 bases and J by 1 base, with 1 base of the junction left unmatched. This CDR3 is 14 amino acids long. CDR3: CASSSDRGNTEAFF. The CDR3 DNA reads as TGCGCCAGCAGCTCGGACAGGGGGAACACTGAAGCTTTCTTT.

The chain is built from TRBV28 and TRBJ2-7; 7 bases fit TRBD2. The CDR3 runs to 14 residues. CDR1 MDHEN and CDR2 SYDVKM come from the germline V gene. With V trimmed by 3 bases and J by 0 bases, 2 bases remained unmatched. The CDR3 sequence: CASSFSGISYEQYF. In DNA form, the CDR3 reads TGTGCCAGCAGTTTCAGCGGGATCTCCTACGAGCAGTACTTC.

This clone qualifies as medium-sized. V is TRBV27 and J is TRBJ2-7; D remains ambiguous. The CDR3 is 15 amino acids. Germline CDR1 MNHEY, CDR2 SMNVEV (reference sequence). V lost 1 base and J 5 bases, leaving 15 bases between the germline ends. DNA of the CDR3: TGTGCCAGCAGTTTATGGGCGGTTTCTATGGACGAGCAGTACTTC. Residues: CASSLWAVSMDEQYF.

This chain joins TRBV28 and TRBJ1-1; possible D gene TRBD1, 6 bases. Germline lookup yields CDR1 MDHEN and CDR2 SYDVKM. V was pared by 8 bases and J by 5 bases, with 18 bases between. This CDR3 comprises 14 residues. CDR3 region: CASEITGFRTEAFF. In nucleotides, the CDR3 is TGTGCCAGCGAGATAACAGGGTTTAGAACTGAAGCTTTCTTT.

This clone was counted between two and nine times. The J gene is TRBJ2-5, the V gene TRBV18, with TRBD1 matching over 7 bases. This CDR3 contains 13 residues. The germline V gene encodes CDR1 KGHSH and CDR2 LQKENI. With 4 bases clipped from V and 5 bases from J, the junction kept 4 bases outside the gene matches. The CDR3, as DNA: TGTGCCAGCTCACTAACAGGGGCGGAGACCCAGTACTTC. It specifies CASSLTGAETQYF.

This clone was seen once. The CDR3 protein is CASSQEVGRNTEAFF. CDR3 nucleotide sequence: TGCGCCAGCAGCCAAGAAGTCGGCAGGAACACTGAAGCTTTCTTT. The genes are TRBV4-1 and TRBJ1-1; D is unclear. This CDR3 contains 15 residues. Trimming removed 0 bases from V and 1 base from J, with 9 bases in between. The germline V gene encodes CDR1 MGHRA and CDR2 YSYEKL.

The rearrangement joins TRBV4-2 to TRBJ2-7; tentatively, D is TRBD2 (6 bases). The CDR3 is 15 amino acids. In germline, CDR1 is LGHNA, CDR2 YNFKEQ. Deletions cut 0 bases from V and 3 bases from J, with 12 bases between. CDR3 bases: TGTGCCAGCAGCCAAGATCCGGGGGAGCTCTACGAGCAGTACTTC. Its translation is CASSQDPGELYEQYF.

The gene calls are TRBV29-1 and TRBJ2-7; TRBD2 matches 10 bases. Germline trimming cut 6 bases from V and 4 bases from J; bases unmatched to any gene: 33. This CDR3 is 22 amino acids long. In germline, CDR1 is SQVTM, CDR2 ANQGSEA. The DNA for the CDR3 is TGCAGCGTACTCGATCCCCTACCAAGCGAAGTGAGAAGCGGGAGGGCCTTATACGAGCAGTACTTC. Its protein product is CSVLDPLPSEVRSGRALYEQYF.

The chain links TRBV5-1 to TRBJ2-7; 7 nucleotides agree with TRBD1. After removal of 3 bases from V and 6 bases from J, the junction contained 9 bases not matched to a gene. CDR3 size: 14 residues. CDR1 is SGHRS and CDR2 is YFSETQ in the germline V gene. The CDR3 sequence: CASSWGTATGEQYF. The CDR3 coding sequence is TGCGCCAGCAGCTGGGGGACAGCTACGGGCGAGCAGTACTTC. The full variable domain, in which reference TRBV5-1 and TRBJ2-7 provide the parts outside the CDR3, is KAGVTQTPRYLIKTRGQQVTLSCSPISGHRSVSWYQQTPGQGLQFLFEYFSETQRNKGNFPGRFSGRQFSNSRSEMNVSTLELGDSALYLCASSWGTATGEQYFGPGTRLTVT.

The chain combines TRBV2 with TRBJ1-2; a weak D match, TRBD1 (6 bases). V was clipped by 5 bases and J by 4 bases, with 14 bases between them. Germline-derived CDR1 and CDR2 are SNHLY and FYNNEI. The CDR3 runs 14 residues. For the CDR3, the DNA is TGTGCCAGCAGTATCGGGACATCCCTCTATGGCTACACCTTC. Protein: CASSIGTSLYGYTF.

This rearrangement joins TRBV2 to TRBJ1-4; TRBD1 is a possible D gene (6 bases). The ends were cut back, 6 bases at V and 7 bases at J, with 9 bases in the middle. The germline V gene encodes CDR1 SNHLY and CDR2 FYNNEI. The CDR3 loop spans 12 amino acids. DNA of the CDR3: TGTGCCAGCAGACAGGGTGTTGAAAAACTGTTTTTT. It translates to CASRQGVEKLFF.

This clone was picked up one time. V usage is TRBV13 and J usage is TRBJ2-4, with D possibly TRBD1 on 5 matching bases. V was pared by 5 bases and J by 1 base, with 9 bases between. The length of the CDR3 is 14 residues. CDR1 is PRHDT and CDR2 is FYEKMQ in the germline V gene (reference sequence). The CDR3 sequence is CASSLKGAKNIQYF. As DNA, the CDR3 is TGTGCCAGCAGCCTAAAGGGGGCCAAAAACATTCAGTACTTC.

This clone has just one count. V and J are TRBV29-1 and TRBJ2-2; TRBD2 is a possible D gene (5 bases). Germline lookup yields CDR1 SQVTM and CDR2 ANQGSEA. Trimming removed 6 bases at V and 5 bases at J, with 7 bases between. The CDR3 length is 11 residues. The CDR3 sequence: CSVGRTGELFF. In DNA, the CDR3 is TGCAGCGTGGGGAGAACCGGGGAGCTGTTTTTT.

The chain uses TRBV11-3 and TRBJ2-3, with a tentative D call TRBD2 (6 bases). V was clipped by 5 bases and J by 6 bases, with 12 bases between them. The germline V gene encodes CDR1 SGHNT and CDR2 YENEEA. This CDR3 region has 13 residues. The CDR3 loop reads CASSIGSSDTQYF. In nucleotides, the CDR3 is TGTGCCAGCAGCATCGGGAGTTCGGATACGCAGTATTTT.

The chain combines TRBV28 with TRBJ1-1; the D is unclear. The CDR3 spans 16 residues. Trimming shortened V by 8 bases and J by 3 bases, and 22 bases separated the two germline ends. Germline CDR1 is MDHEN and CDR2 is SYDVKM. The CDR3 reads CASPSPIGIRDTEAFF. The CDR3 bases are TGTGCCAGCCCCTCCCCAATAGGGATCCGGGACACTGAAGCTTTCTTT. Together with reference TRBV28 and TRBJ1-1, the CDR3 gives the full variable domain: DVKVTQSSRYLVKRTGEKVFLECVQDMDHENMFWYRQDPGLGLRLIYFSYDVKMKEKGDIPEGYSVSREKKERFSLILESASTNQTSMYLCASPSPIGIRDTEAFFGQGTRLTVV.

The chain is built from TRBV7-6 and TRBJ2-5, with TRBD1 as a possible D gene (6 bases). Germline lookup yields CDR1 SGHVS and CDR2 FNYEAQ. Trimming shortened V by 4 bases and J by 6 bases, and 12 bases separated the two germline ends. CDR3 length: 13 residues. The DNA for the CDR3 is TGTGCCAGCAGCTCAGGGGTGGTAAAGACCCAGTACTTC. Residues: CASSSGVVKTQYF.

The chain is built from TRBV4-3 and TRBJ2-7; D remains unclear. CDR3 length: 14 residues. The V end lost 2 bases, the J end lost 0 bases, and 8 bases lay between the germline ends. Germline CDR1 and CDR2: LGHNA and YSLEER. The CDR3 loop is CASSQTESSYEQYF. The CDR3 coding sequence is TGCGCCAGCAGCCAAACAGAGAGCTCCTACGAGCAGTACTTC.

The chain has TRBV6-1 and TRBJ1-5; weak D call: TRBD1 (5 bases). The germline V gene encodes CDR1 MNHNS and CDR2 SASEGT. V gave up 10 bases and J gave up 7 bases, with 20 bases separating them. The CDR3 contains 14 residues. CDR3 in amino acids: CATRAGGAEQPQHF. DNA of the CDR3: TGTGCCACACGAGCCGGCGGGGCGGAACAGCCCCAGCATTTT.

The chain joins TRBV19 to TRBJ2-1; 7 bases fit TRBD2. This CDR3 is built from 16 residues. Germline V gives CDR1 LNHDA, CDR2 SQIVND (reference sequence). With V trimmed by 3 bases and J by 6 bases, 11 bases remained unmatched. In DNA, the CDR3 is TGTGCCAGTAGTATTAGCCCTGGCGGGAGAGGCAATGAGCAGTTCTTC. Amino acid sequence: CASSISPGGRGNEQFF.

The V gene is TRBV27, the J gene TRBJ2-3, with 9 bases fitting TRBD2. Germline-derived CDR1 and CDR2 are MNHEY and SMNVEV (reference sequence). This CDR3 has 15 residues. The V gene end was trimmed by 7 bases and the J gene end by 5 bases; junction bases not matched to a gene: 10. For the CDR3, the DNA is TGTGCCAGCACCCTAGCGGGGAGGTACGGAGATACGCAGTATTTT. As protein: CASTLAGRYGDTQYF.

This clone has only one observation. The chain uses TRBV11-2 and TRBJ2-2; the D is unclear. V was shortened by 1 base and J by 6 bases, with 0 bases between the two germline ends. Germline loops: CDR1 SGHAT, CDR2 FQNNGV. The CDR3 has 11 amino acids. The CDR3 coding sequence is TGTGCCAGCAGCTTAGCCGGGGAGCTGTTTTTT. It yields the protein CASSLAGELFF.

The chain combines TRBV7-2 with TRBJ2-7; the D is unclear. The V gene's germline CDR1 is SGHTA and CDR2 FQGNSA. The CDR3 is made up of 12 amino acids. Trimming left V 5 bases short and J 2 bases short, with 7 bases between. CDR3 amino acids: CASSPDTYEQYF. The CDR3 DNA reads TGTGCCAGCAGCCCCGACACCTACGAGCAGTACTTC.

This rearrangement joins TRBV11-2 to TRBJ1-1; D uncertain. Germline assignment: CDR1 SGHAT and CDR2 FQNNGV. The CDR3 spans 12 residues. The germline V and J ends were trimmed by 3 bases and 2 bases, with 4 bases remaining between them. The CDR3 DNA sequence: TGTGCCAGCAGCTTTCTAAACACTGAAGCTTTCTTT. Translation gives CASSFLNTEAFF.

The V call is TRBV7-2, the J call TRBJ2-7; D might be TRBD1 or TRBD2, each matching 6 bases. Germline CDR1 and CDR2: SGHTA and FQGNSA. This CDR3 has 12 residues. V dropped 3 bases and J dropped 5 bases, with 8 bases sitting between them. CDR3 loop: CASSLRDNEQYF. CDR3 nucleotide sequence: TGTGCCAGCAGCTTGCGGGACAACGAGCAGTACTTC. Using reference TRBV7-2 and TRBJ2-7 for the parts outside the CDR3, the full variable domain is GAGVSQSPSNKVTEKGKDVELRCDPISGHTALYWYRQSLGQGLEFLIYFQGNSAPDKSGLPSDRFSAERTGGSVSTLTIQRTQQEDSAVYLCASSLRDNEQYFGPGTRLTVT.

The chain couples TRBV5-1 to TRBJ2-7, with a tentative D call TRBD1 (6 bases). V shed 2 bases and J shed 0 bases, with 9 bases lying between them. CDR1 and CDR2 (germline): SGHRS, YFSETQ. The CDR3 totals 14 residues. The CDR3 loop is CASSFQGSSYEQYF. The CDR3 region has the DNA TGCGCCAGCAGCTTTCAGGGGAGCTCCTACGAGCAGTACTTC. Full variable domain (outside the CDR3, taken from reference TRBV5-1 and TRBJ2-7): KAGVTQTPRYLIKTRGQQVTLSCSPISGHRSVSWYQQTPGQGLQFLFEYFSETQRNKGNFPGRFSGRQFSNSRSEMNVSTLELGDSALYLCASSFQGSSYEQYFGPGTRLTVT.